This TCR beta chain stems from a study of immune characterization of retroperitoneal liposarcoma. Each CDR3 protein gets one entry after TCRdb re-called the PCR reads with MiXCR. The data hold about 10,000 distinct CDR3 sequences, with roughly a quarter observed a single time. Germline V CDR1 and CDR2: MNHEY, SMNVEV (reference sequence). V shed 3 bases and J 5 bases; nucleotides not matched to a gene: 5. The CDR3 covers 15 residues. The TCR comes from a male donor with retroperitoneal liposarcoma. This sequence joins TRBV27 and TRBJ2-1; 9 bases agree with TRBD2. Material for sequencing was tumor tissue. The CDR3 DNA sequence: TGTGCCAGCAGTTTTTCAGCGGGAGGCCACAATGAGCAGTTCTTC. Translating gives CASSFSAGGHNEQFF.